This T cell receptor (beta chain) was profiled in a study of blood T cell repertoires in COVID-19. About the research overall: Nucleic acid was either cDNA or gDNA, and it came from T cells, B-cell-depleted T cells, or PBMCs.

Looked up from germline, CDR1 is LNHDA and CDR2 is SQIVND (reference sequence). The CDR3 is 16 amino acids. The trim removed 1 base at V and 4 bases at J, leaving 8 bases unmatched. Per the original data handling: Researchers report that nucleated cell counts were estimated from reference gene primer amplification. Data came from immunoSEQ multiplex PCR; TCRdb stores just in-frame clones and leaves some out. That table furnishes V, J and clone size, whereas the DNA furnished D and trimming. Of fewer than 400,000 clones in the sample, around nine tenths were seen once. Those who participated ranged in age from roughly 18 to 90 years and resided in about two dozen US areas. Cohorts were assigned according to the clinical history that participants reported.

This chain connects TRBV19 to TRBJ1-1; 8 nucleotides line up with TRBD1. Sample: PBMCs or T cells enriched from blood (not recorded which). The receptor's source is a woman in her forties or fifties who had recovered from COVID-19. The CDR3 DNA is TGTGCCAGTAGTATAGGTTCAGGACAGGGTTTCACTGAAGCTTTCTTT. Its translation: CASSIGSGQGFTEAFF.